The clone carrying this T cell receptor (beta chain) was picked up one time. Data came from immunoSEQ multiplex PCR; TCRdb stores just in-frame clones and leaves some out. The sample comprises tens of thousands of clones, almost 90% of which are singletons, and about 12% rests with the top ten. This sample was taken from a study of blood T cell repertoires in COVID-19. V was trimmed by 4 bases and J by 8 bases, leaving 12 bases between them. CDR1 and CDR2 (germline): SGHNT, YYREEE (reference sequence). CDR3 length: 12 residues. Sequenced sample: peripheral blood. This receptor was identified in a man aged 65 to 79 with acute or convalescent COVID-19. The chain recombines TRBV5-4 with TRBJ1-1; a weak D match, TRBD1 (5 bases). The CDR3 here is CASSQTDYEAFF. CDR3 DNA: TGTGCCAGCAGCCAGACAGATTACGAAGCTTTCTTT. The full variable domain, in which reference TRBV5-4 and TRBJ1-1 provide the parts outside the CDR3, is ETGVTQSPTHLIKTRGQQVTLRCSSQSGHNTVSWYQQALGQGPQFIFQYYREEENGRGNFPPRFSGLQFPNYSSELNVNALELDDSALYLCASSQTDYEAFFGQGTRLTVV.